The clone carrying this TCR beta chain was seen a single time. The antigen is undetermined. Vbeta (60) and Jbeta (13) primers were used in the PCR. Repertoires were generated with immunoSEQ multiplex PCR, while TCRdb's copy carries only in-frame clones and drops some. The sample has some 150,000 clones, almost 80% seen once. The data stem from a study of cytomegalovirus exposure and HLA in healthy donors. Study-wide results and caveats: Relative to equally common others, HLA-associated TCR beta chains showed greater clonal expansion in a later analysis. Within an earlier analysis, most TCR beta V segments proved productive either about 90% or about 30% of the time. The study put 160 or so TCR beta chains on its list as cytomegalovirus-associated.

Germline values: CDR1 MDHEN, CDR2 SYDVKM. V was clipped by 9 bases and J by 2 bases; unmatched bases: 8. The CDR3 has 14 amino acids. There were likely unrecorded immune exposures, though donors were nominally healthy when sampled. The source material was PBMCs. This chain links TRBV28 with TRBJ2-7, with 9 nucleotides matching TRBD1. The receptor's source is a woman aged 40 to 50 in good health and CMV-seropositive. CDR3 amino acids: CASSPRDRAYEQYF. The CDR3 bases are TGTGCCAGTTCTCCCCGGGACAGGGCCTACGAGCAGTACTTC.